Listed here are 17 T cell receptor beta chains from one sample, sequenced in a study of T cells in Graves' hyperthyroidism and ophthalmopathy. From RNA transcripts, TCR beta CDR3 regions were amplified. Initially, a first-round RT-PCR of the TCR CDR3 employed the HTBI primer set. In TCRdb, the multiplex PCR reads were re-called with MiXCR into one record per CDR3 protein. The table lists under 300,000 distinct CDR3 sequences, approximately 15% of them singletons. Sequenced: blood. These receptors all come from a woman aged 40 to 49 with Graves' hyperthyroidism that later progressed to Graves' ophthalmopathy.

Note on this clonotype: A read error may be the cause here, since a much bigger clone is one base away. The chain couples TRBV7-9 to TRBJ2-1; 13 bases line up with TRBD2. The CDR3 covers 17 residues. Germline trimming cut 5 bases from V and 10 bases from J; bases unmatched to any gene: 14. Germline CDR1 and CDR2: SEHNR and FQNEAQ (reference sequence). The CDR3 protein is CASSPRLAGGPLGEQFF. The CDR3 DNA reads TGTGCCAGCAGCCCCCGACTAGCGGGAGGACCTCTGGGGGAGCAGTTCTTC.

About this clonotype itself: At one end, the junction sequence differs from germline, possibly due to a read error. V usage is TRBV10-3 and J usage is TRBJ2-5; either TRBD1 or TRBD2 may fit D (5 bases each). There are 13 residues in the CDR3. CDR1 and CDR2 (germline): ENHRY, SYGVKD. The chain's CDR3 is CAISEWGTETQYF. In DNA form, the CDR3 reads TGCGCCATCAGTGAGTGGGGGACAGAGACCCAGTACTTC.

This clonotype was counted many times. V gene TRBV18 combines with J gene TRBJ2-2, with D tentatively TRBD1 or TRBD2 (5 bases each). The CDR3 covers 14 residues. Germline V gene sequence: CDR1 KGHSH, CDR2 LQKENI. V was clipped by 0 bases and J by 6 bases, with 8 bases between them. The CDR3: CASSPPGDAGELFF. CDR3 coding DNA: TGTGCCAGCTCACCACCGGGGGATGCCGGGGAGCTGTTTTTT.

This clonotype showed up many times. This chain joins TRBV10-2 and TRBJ2-7; the match to TRBD2 covers 7 bases. The CDR3 is 16 residues long. The junction had 9 bases not matched to a gene; V was cut back by 1 base and J by 3 bases. In germline, CDR1 is WSHSY, CDR2 SAAADI. The DNA for the CDR3 is TGCGCCAGCAGTGAGTATCGGGGGGTAAAGGACTACGAGCAGTACTTC. Protein product: CASSEYRGVKDYEQYF.

The chain is built from TRBV2 and TRBJ2-3; 7 bases line up with TRBD1. V shed 7 bases, J shed 1 base, and the junction held 8 bases outside the gene matches. Germline assignment: CDR1 SNHLY and CDR2 FYNNEI. The CDR3 is 15 amino acids. Written as DNA, the CDR3 is TGTGCCAGCAACCGACAGGGCCCCGGCACAGATACGCAGTATTTT. This encodes CASNRQGPGTDTQYF.

This clonotype was counted many times. The gene calls are TRBV5-1 and TRBJ2-1; 8 bases map to TRBD2. CDR1 and CDR2 (germline): SGHRS, YFSETQ. This CDR3 has 15 residues. J gave up 4 bases and V 4 bases, and 7 bases lay outside the gene matches. The chain's CDR3 is CASSAGLGDYNEQFF. DNA of the CDR3: TGCGCCAGCAGCGCGGGACTAGGGGATTACAATGAGCAGTTCTTC.

This clonotype was seen at least ten times. The chain has TRBV29-1 and TRBJ2-3; the D is unclear. The V end lost 5 bases, the J end lost 2 bases, and 14 bases lay between the germline ends. CDR3 length: 14 residues. Germline loops: CDR1 SQVTM, CDR2 ANQGSEA. CDR3: CSVSLSLNTDTQYF. CDR3 coding DNA: TGCAGCGTTTCCCTTAGTCTGAACACAGATACGCAGTATTTT.

This clonotype has at least ten counts. The chain couples TRBV19 to TRBJ1-1, with TRBD1 matching over 8 bases. Trimming removed 3 bases from V and 5 bases from J; junction bases left unmatched: 5. Germline V gene data show CDR1 as LNHDA and CDR2 as SQIVND (reference sequence). This CDR3 has 14 amino acids. CDR3 DNA sequence: TGTGCCAGTAGTATCGCACAGGGGGGGACTGAAGCTTTCTTT. Translated: CASSIAQGGTEAFF.

This clonotype was counted many times. The V gene is TRBV28, the J gene TRBJ2-3; possibly TRBD1 for D (5 bases). CDR3 size: 14 residues. V gave up 6 bases and J gave up 1 base, with 11 bases separating them. Germline-derived CDR1 and CDR2 are MDHEN and SYDVKM. This CDR3 is CASRKGLGTDTQYF. The CDR3 DNA sequence: TGTGCCAGCAGAAAGGGGCTCGGCACAGATACGCAGTATTTT.

This clonotype was observed at least ten times. V is TRBV6-2 or TRBV6-3 and J is TRBJ2-5, with D possibly being TRBD2 (5 bases). This CDR3 comprises 12 residues. CDR1 is MNHEY and CDR2 is SVGEGT in the germline V gene. Trimming pared 8 bases from V and 2 bases from J, leaving 9 bases between. CDR3 protein: CASGLLQETQYF. DNA for the CDR3: TGTGCCAGCGGACTTCTACAAGAGACCCAGTACTTC.

A note on this clonotype: Just one base apart from a much larger clone, this may be a read error. The chain has TRBV4-1 and TRBJ1-4, with D maybe TRBD1 (5 bases). This CDR3 has 14 amino acids. Germline V gene sequence: CDR1 MGHRA, CDR2 YSYEKL. CDR3 bases: TGCGCCAGCGGCCACCGTGGGGGGAATGAAAAACTGTTTTTT. It is translated as CASGHRGGNEKLFF.

This clonotype appeared many times. The J gene is TRBJ2-7, the V gene TRBV3-1; D uncertain. Trimming left V 1 base short and J 3 bases short, with 10 bases between. This CDR3 spans 14 amino acids. Per the germline V gene, CDR1 is LGHDT and CDR2 is YNNKEL (reference sequence). The CDR3, as DNA: TGTGCCAGCAGCCAAGTAGGTGCGATCTACGAGCAGTACTTC. It translates to CASSQVGAIYEQYF.

This clonotype was counted ten times or more. V usage is TRBV20-1 and J usage is TRBJ1-6; 7 bases are shared with TRBD1. Per germline, CDR1 DFQATT and CDR2 SNEGSKA (reference sequence). The V gene end was trimmed by 4 bases and the J gene end by 4 bases; junction bases not matched to a gene: 10. CDR3 length equals 16 residues. CDR3 residues: CSANRDRALYNSPLHF. The CDR3 DNA sequence: TGCAGTGCTAACCGTGACAGGGCCCTTTATAATTCACCCCTCCACTTT.

This clonotype was seen at least ten times. The rearrangement links TRBV27 to TRBJ2-7; 11 bases line up with TRBD2. V lost 7 bases, J lost 4 bases, and 12 bases stayed unmatched. This CDR3 is built from 16 residues. Germline CDR1 reads MNHEY; CDR2 reads SMNVEV (reference sequence). CDR3 sequence: CASKLSGTSGSYEQYF. CDR3 nucleotide sequence: TGTGCCAGCAAGCTTTCCGGGACTAGCGGATCATACGAGCAGTACTTC.

This clonotype turned up a few times. The genes are TRBV20-1 and TRBJ1-3; 8 positions agree with TRBD1. CDR3 length: 13 residues. J was trimmed by 5 bases and V by 3 bases; bases with no gene match: 3. Germline CDR1 is DFQATT and CDR2 is SNEGSKA (reference sequence). Written as DNA, the CDR3 is TGCAGTGCTAGGAGACAGGGGAGAAACACCATATATTTT. It is translated as CSARRQGRNTIYF.

The V call is TRBV2, the J call TRBJ2-5; no firm D call. Germline V gene data show CDR1 as SNHLY and CDR2 as FYNNEI. The CDR3 runs 16 residues. V lost 4 bases to trimming and J lost 0 bases, with 15 bases between them. The CDR3 coding sequence is TGTGCCAGCAGTGCTCGTGGAACATTAAACCAAGAGACCCAGTACTTC. This translates into CASSARGTLNQETQYF.

In its sample, this clonotype was seen a few times. At one end, the junction sequence differs from germline, possibly due to a read error. This rearrangement joins TRBV7-3 to TRBJ2-1, with D possibly TRBD2 on 7 matching bases. The CDR3 covers 13 residues. Germline CDR1 and CDR2: SGHTA and FQGTGA. CDR3 sequence: CASSLTGGPEAIF. Written as DNA, the CDR3 is TGTGCCAGCAGCTTAACGGGGGGGCCGGAGGCGATCTTC.